Listed below are T cell receptor beta chains from one sample, sequenced in a study of T cells in Graves' hyperthyroidism and ophthalmopathy. TCRdb fed the multiplex PCR reads into MiXCR, producing one record per CDR3 protein. Of roughly 330,000 distinct CDR3 sequences in the sample, approximately 15% were seen once. Sequencing was done on a sample of blood. The receptors come from a man aged 30 to 39 with Graves' hyperthyroidism. Each CDR3 is given with its conserved first and last residue. Fields, in order: J gene, D gene, V gene, clone size, CDR3 DNA, CDR3 protein. The D gene is left open where the match is weak. Size is omitted from some rows. Given values are once, few, many or a class for expanded clones.

TRBJ2-7	NA	TRBV3-1	NA	TGTGCCAGCAGCCAAGGAGAAGGCGAGCAGTACTTC	CASSQGEGEQYF
TRBJ1-4	NA	TRBV2	few	TGTGCCAGCAGTGTTCAGGCGGAAAAACTGTTTTTT	CASSVQAEKLFF
TRBJ1-1	NA	TRBV5-1	few	TGCGCCAGCAGCTTGTCCTTCGCGGCGTACACTGAAGCTTTCTTT	CASSLSFAAYTEAFF
TRBJ2-7	NA	TRBV20-1	many	TGCAGTGCCAGGGTTATGACTAGAGCCGCCTACGAGCAGTACTTC	CSARVMTRAAYEQYF
TRBJ1-5	TRBD1	TRBV5-1	NA	TGCGCCAGCAGCTCGACAGGGGGCCAGGATCAGCCCCAGCATTTT	CASSSTGGQDQPQHF
TRBJ2-3	TRBD1	TRBV7-9	NA	TGTGCCAGCAGCTCGAACAGGGGATCCACAGATACGCAGTATTTT	CASSSNRGSTDTQYF
TRBJ2-3	NA	TRBV3-1	many	TGTGCCAGCAGCCAAGATCGGTTCCGCAGGGATACGCAGTATTTT	CASSQDRFRRDTQYF
TRBJ2-1	TRBD2	TRBV11-3	many	TGTGCCAGCAGCCTCCCCCGGGGGGAGGGATGGAATGAGCAGTTCTTC	CASSLPRGEGWNEQFF
TRBJ2-2	NA	TRBV24-1	many	TGTGCCACCAGTGATCTGGGACACCTCAACACCGGGGAGCTGTTTTTT	CATSDLGHLNTGELFF
TRBJ2-3	TRBD1	TRBV18	many	TGTGCCAGCTCCCCCGACAGGGCGAGCACAGATACGCAGTATTTT	CASSPDRASTDTQYF
TRBJ1-6	TRBD1	TRBV28	many	TGTGCCAGCAGCCAAGGGGGCCTAGGTTCACCCCTCCACTTT	CASSQGGLGSPLHF
TRBJ2-7	NA	TRBV28	NA	TGTGCCAGCAGATCGGGGCCGCATTCCTACGAGCAGTACTTC	CASRSGPHSYEQYF
TRBJ2-5	NA	TRBV2	many	TGTGCCAGCAGTGCTGGGTTCGGGGAGACCCAGTACTTC	CASSAGFGETQYF
TRBJ1-3	TRBD1	TRBV6-1	NA	TGTGCCAGCAGTAGGACAGGGGGACAAAACACCATATATTTT	CASSRTGGQNTIYF
TRBJ2-3	TRBD1	TRBV15	many	TGTGCCACCAGCGGCGGGACAGGCCTCCCCACAGATACGCAGTATTTT	CATSGGTGLPTDTQYF
TRBJ2-3	NA	TRBV7-3	many	TGTGCCAGCAGCTTAGACCGGCTAGATACGCAGTATTTT	CASSLDRLDTQYF
TRBJ2-5	TRBD2	TRBV19	NA	TGTGCCAGTTCCCTCGGGAGGGGGACCCCTTCACAAGAGACCCAGTACTTC	CASSLGRGTPSQETQYF
TRBJ2-1	TRBD2	TRBV2	many	TGTGCCAGCAGCCTTACCGGGACTAGCGGGAGTGTGGTGCAGTTCTTC	CASSLTGTSGSVVQFF
TRBJ1-4	NA	TRBV12-3/TRBV12-4	many	TGTGCCAGCAGTTTAGCGCCGGCACCCTATAATGAAAAACTGTTTTTT	CASSLAPAPYNEKLFF
TRBJ2-7	TRBD1	TRBV29-1	many	TGCAGCGTTAAGGACAGGGGCCCATCCTACGAGCAGTACTTC	CSVKDRGPSYEQYF
TRBJ2-7	TRBD1	TRBV20-1	many	TGCAGTGCTAGAGATTTTGGGGCAGGGGGCCCGATTTACGAGCAGTACTTC	CSARDFGAGGPIYEQYF
TRBJ2-1	TRBD1	TRBV18	many	TGTGCCAGCTCTGGGGGACAGGGACAACTCAATGAGCAGTTCTTC	CASSGGQGQLNEQFF
TRBJ2-7	TRBD1	TRBV15	many	TGTGCCACCAGCAGAGCTACCGGGACAGGGACTTACGAGCAGTACTTC	CATSRATGTGTYEQYF
TRBJ2-3	NA	TRBV20-1	many	TGCAGTGCTAGAGTGAGACTCGCTAGCACAGATACGCAGTATTTT	CSARVRLASTDTQYF
TRBJ2-7	NA	TRBV6-5	many	TGTGCCAGCAGTTACTCGCTGGGTGGTGGATACGAGCAGTACTTC	CASSYSLGGGYEQYF
TRBJ2-5	NA	TRBV10-3	NA	TGTGCCATCAGTGAGAACGACAGAGGAGAGACCCAGTGCTTC	CAISENDRGETQCF
TRBJ2-1	TRBD1	TRBV25-1	few	TGTGCCAGCAGTGAAGGACAGGCCCCCTACAATGAGCAGTTCTTC	CASSEGQAPYNEQFF
TRBJ2-2	NA	TRBV3-1	few	TGTGCCAGCAGCCAGTCCGACACCGGGGAGCTGTTTTTT	CASSQSDTGELFF
TRBJ1-5	NA	TRBV28	many	TGTGCCAGCAGTTTATGGGGTTCTATGCGGCAGCCCCAGCATTTT	CASSLWGSMRQPQHF
TRBJ1-1	NA	TRBV19	many	TGTGCCAGTATTCAGAGGAACACTGAAGCTTTCTTT	CASIQRNTEAFF
TRBJ2-7	NA	TRBV7-9	many	TGTGCCAGCAGCCCCCATACAGGGTCAGGGTACGAGCAGTACTTC	CASSPHTGSGYEQYF
TRBJ1-5	NA	TRBV7-2	NA	TGTGCCAGCAGCCCCCGTGGGGGGGGCATCAATCAGCCCCAGCATTTT	CASSPRGGGINQPQHF
TRBJ2-1	TRBD2	TRBV7-3	NA	TGTGCCAGCAGCTTAAAGCGCCTGGTAGCGGGAGATGAGCAGTTCTTC	CASSLKRLVAGDEQFF
TRBJ2-1	NA	TRBV10-3	many	TGTGCCATCAGTGAGTCGAACAGCCTCACCTACAATGAGCAGTTCTTC	CAISESNSLTYNEQFF
TRBJ2-3	NA	TRBV9	few	TGTGCCAGCAGCGGACATACGGGAGATACGCAGTATTTT	CASSGHTGDTQYF
TRBJ2-1	NA	TRBV24-1	NA	TGTGCCACCAGTCCCCGGACAGGGAGGGCCTACAGCTCCTACAATGAGCAGTTCTTC	CATSPRTGRAYSSYNEQFF
TRBJ2-7	TRBD2	TRBV14	once	TGTGCCAGCAGCCAAGTGGTGTCGCGGGGGGGATGGGAGCAGTACTTC	CASSQVVSRGGWEQYF
TRBJ1-4	NA	TRBV28	many	TGTGCCAGCAGTCCGCTCGACGCAACTAATGAAAAACTGTTTTTT	CASSPLDATNEKLFF
TRBJ1-1	NA	TRBV15	many	TGTGCCACCAGCAGAGGTGGGACCTCGAACACTGAAGCTTTCTTT	CATSRGGTSNTEAFF
TRBJ1-1	TRBD1	TRBV28	many	TGTGCCAGCAGTTTACAGGGTACAGGGGCGGGTGAAGCTTTCTTT	CASSLQGTGAGEAFF
TRBJ2-1	NA	TRBV12-3/TRBV12-4	few	TGTGCCAGCAGTTTCTCGACAGGACCCTACAATGAGCAGTTCTTC	CASSFSTGPYNEQFF
TRBJ1-1	NA	TRBV28	few	TGTGCCAGCAGCCTGAGCGCCTTCCGGAGGATGAACACTGAAGCTTTCTTT	CASSLSAFRRMNTEAFF
TRBJ2-4	TRBD2	TRBV12-3/TRBV12-4	many	TGTGCCAGCAGCTTTACTATAGCGGGAGGGATGGCCAAAAACATTCAGTACTTC	CASSFTIAGGMAKNIQYF
TRBJ1-3	NA	TRBV6-1	NA	TGTGCCAGCACATTAGGGCAGGGCCAGAGGTCTGGAAACACCATATATTTT	CASTLGQGQRSGNTIYF
TRBJ1-1	TRBD1	TRBV6-1	few	TGTGCCAGCACCGACAGGGTGGACACTGAAGCTTTCTTT	CASTDRVDTEAFF
TRBJ2-3	NA	TRBV20-1	few	TGCAGTGCCACAGGGGGTAGCGGGACAAGCACAGATACGCAGTATTTT	CSATGGSGTSTDTQYF